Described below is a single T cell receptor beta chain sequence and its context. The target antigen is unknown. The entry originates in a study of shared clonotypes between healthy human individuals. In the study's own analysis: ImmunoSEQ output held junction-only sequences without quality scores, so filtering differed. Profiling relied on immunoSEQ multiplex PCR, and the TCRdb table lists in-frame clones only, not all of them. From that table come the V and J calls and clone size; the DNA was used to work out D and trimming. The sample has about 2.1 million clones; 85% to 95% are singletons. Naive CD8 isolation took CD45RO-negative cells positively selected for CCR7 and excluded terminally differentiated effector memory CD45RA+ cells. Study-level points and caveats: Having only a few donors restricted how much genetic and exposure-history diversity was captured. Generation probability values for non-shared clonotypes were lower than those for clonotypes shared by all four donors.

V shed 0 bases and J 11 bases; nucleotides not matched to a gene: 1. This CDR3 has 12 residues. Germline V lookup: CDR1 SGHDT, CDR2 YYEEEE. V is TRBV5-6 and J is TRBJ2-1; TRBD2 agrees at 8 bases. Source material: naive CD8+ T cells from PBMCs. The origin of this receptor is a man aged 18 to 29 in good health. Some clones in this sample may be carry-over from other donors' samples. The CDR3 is CASSLGLAKQFF. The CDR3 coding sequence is TGTGCCAGCAGCTTGGGACTAGCGAAGCAGTTCTTC.